The 21 T cell receptor beta chains given below trace back to one sample, sequenced in a study of blood T cell repertoires in COVID-19. The assay was immunoSEQ multiplex PCR, and TCRdb's table has in-frame clones only and misses some. Of fewer than 350,000 clones detected, roughly 88% appear once; the ten largest clones hold 1.5% to 2%. The specimen sequenced was peripheral blood. These receptor sequences come from a woman aged 30 to 39 with COVID-19, enrolled during active disease.

In its sample, this clone was seen once. The chain couples TRBV7-2 to TRBJ2-1; 8 nucleotides line up with TRBD1. CDR1 is SGHTA, CDR2 FQGNSA, per germline. Trimming at V came to 4 bases and at J to 10 bases, leaving 12 bases not matched to a gene. The CDR3 covers 15 residues. The CDR3 sequence is CASSSIGQGASEQFF. The CDR3, as DNA: TGTGCCAGCAGCTCGATAGGACAGGGCGCCTCGGAGCAGTTCTTC. Together with reference TRBV7-2 and TRBJ2-1, the CDR3 gives the full variable domain: GAGVSQSPSNKVTEKGKDVELRCDPISGHTALYWYRQSLGQGLEFLIYFQGNSAPDKSGLPSDRFSAERTGGSVSTLTIQRTQQEDSAVYLCASSSIGQGASEQFFGPGTRLTVL.

The chain combines TRBV2 with TRBJ1-2; 9 bases line up with TRBD1. The CDR3 runs to 14 residues. The germline CDR1 and CDR2 sequences are SNHLY and FYNNEI. The V and J ends lost 7 bases and 8 bases, in that order; junction bases with no gene match: 11. CDR3 bases: TGTGCCAGCATTAGCACAGGGGGCGGGATGGGCTACACCTTC. Translating it yields CASISTGGGMGYTF.

This clone was seen ten or more times. This chain connects TRBV6-2 or TRBV6-3 to TRBJ2-6, with a weak D call TRBD2 (5 bases). This CDR3 is 17 amino acids long. Deletions cut 2 bases from V and 0 bases from J, with 11 bases between. Germline V gene sequence: CDR1 MNHEY, CDR2 SVGEGT. For the CDR3, the DNA is TGTGCCAGCAGTTACACTAGTTCGAGCTCTGGGGCCAACGTCCTGACTTTC. Its translation: CASSYTSSSSGANVLTF.

The chain links TRBV6-2 or TRBV6-3 to TRBJ1-1; TRBD1 might be the D (6 bases). Germline V gene sequence: CDR1 MNHEY, CDR2 SVGEGT. Trimming shortened V by 5 bases and J by 6 bases, and 16 bases separated the two germline ends. CDR3 length equals 14 residues. Here the CDR3 reads CASSLQGIFPEAFF. The CDR3 nucleotides are TGTGCCAGCAGTCTACAGGGTATCTTCCCTGAAGCTTTCTTT.

The gene calls are TRBV12-3 or TRBV12-4 and TRBJ2-5; D is perhaps TRBD1 (6 bases). V lost 5 bases to trimming and J lost 2 bases, with 9 bases between them. The CDR3 runs to 13 residues. CDR3 protein: CASSLGAQETQYF. The CDR3 region has the DNA TGTGCCAGCAGTCTGGGGGCTCAAGAGACCCAGTACTTC.

The rearrangement links TRBV6-6 to TRBJ2-5, with 7 bases fitting TRBD1. Germline V gene lookup returns CDR1 MNHNY and CDR2 SVGAGI (reference sequence). This CDR3 has 13 residues. The J segment lost 7 bases and the V segment lost 4 bases, leaving 6 bases of the junction unmatched. CDR3 sequence reads: CASSSTGTGTQYF. CDR3 DNA: TGTGCCAGCAGTTCGACAGGGACGGGGACCCAGTACTTC.

The chain uses TRBV12-3 or TRBV12-4 and TRBJ1-4; D perhaps matches TRBD1 (6 bases). The V and J ends lost 7 bases and 8 bases respectively, with 14 bases between them. This CDR3 spans 13 amino acids. CDR3 amino acids: CASNNGQTEKLFF. CDR3 sequence (DNA): TGTGCCAGCAATAACGGACAGACAGAAAAACTGTTTTTT.

This chain joins TRBV28 and TRBJ2-3, with 8 positions matching TRBD1. V shed 4 bases and J 1 base; nucleotides not matched to a gene: 4. Germline V gene sequence: CDR1 MDHEN, CDR2 SYDVKM. This CDR3 has 15 residues. CDR3 amino acids: CASSYPGGGTDTQYF. The CDR3 DNA is TGTGCCAGCAGTTACCCAGGGGGCGGCACAGATACGCAGTATTTT.

V usage is TRBV13 and J usage is TRBJ2-1, with 7 bases fitting TRBD2. The CDR3 runs 16 residues. The germline gives CDR1 PRHDT, CDR2 FYEKMQ (reference sequence). V was pared by 5 bases and J by 4 bases, with 11 bases of the junction left unmatched. For the CDR3, the DNA is TGTGCCAGCAGCCAGGGTGGCGGGGGACCGTACAATGAGCAGTTCTTC. Translation: CASSQGGGGPYNEQFF.

This chain connects TRBV7-6 to TRBJ2-6; TRBD1 matches 8 bases. The germline CDR1 and CDR2 sequences are SGHVS and FNYEAQ. CDR3 length: 17 amino acids. With V trimmed by 6 bases and J by 0 bases, 7 bases remained unmatched. CDR3 sequence reads: CASSGQGSFSGANVLTF. CDR3 nucleotide sequence: TGTGCCAGCAGTGGACAGGGATCCTTCTCTGGGGCCAACGTCCTGACTTTC. The whole variable domain, remainder taken from reference TRBV7-6 and TRBJ2-6, is GAGVSQSPRYKVTKRGQDVALRCDPISGHVSLYWYRQALGQGPEFLTYFNYEAQQDKSGLPNDRFSAERPEGSISTLTIQRTEQRDSAMYRCASSGQGSFSGANVLTFGAGSRLTVL.

The chain recombines TRBV12-5 with TRBJ1-2, with TRBD1 matching over 9 bases. J was trimmed by 6 bases and V by 4 bases; bases with no gene match: 6. The CDR3 totals 14 residues. The V gene's germline CDR1 is LGHNT and CDR2 FRNRAP. For the CDR3, the DNA is TGTGCTAGTGGTTGGGGGACAGGGAGGAATGGCTACACCTTC. It encodes CASGWGTGRNGYTF. The whole variable domain, filled in from reference TRBV12-5 and TRBJ1-2, reads DARVTQTPRHKVTEMGQEVTMRCQPILGHNTVFWYRQTMMQGLELLAYFRNRAPLDDSGMPKDRFSAEMPDATLATLKIQPSEPRDSAVYFCASGWGTGRNGYTFGSGTRLTVV.

The rearrangement links TRBV2 to TRBJ2-7; maybe TRBD2 (7 bases). The CDR3 runs to 15 residues. CDR1 is SNHLY and CDR2 is FYNNEI in the germline V gene. V lost 6 bases and J lost 0, with 15 bases in between. The CDR3 DNA sequence: TGTGCCAGCAGCCTCGGGGGCGGGGGCTCCTACGAGCAGTACTTC. Protein sequence: CASSLGGGGSYEQYF.

The chain combines TRBV28 with TRBJ1-1; maybe TRBD1 (5 bases). The CDR3 has 13 residues. Germline V gives CDR1 MDHEN, CDR2 SYDVKM. The V end lost 6 bases, the J end lost 8 bases, and 16 bases lay between the germline ends. CDR3 residues: CASSLKGRREAFF. Here the CDR3 DNA reads TGTGCCAGCAGCTTGAAGGGGCGAAGGGAAGCTTTCTTT. Full variable domain (missing parts from reference TRBV28 and TRBJ1-1): DVKVTQSSRYLVKRTGEKVFLECVQDMDHENMFWYRQDPGLGLRLIYFSYDVKMKEKGDIPEGYSVSREKKERFSLILESASTNQTSMYLCASSLKGRREAFFGQGTRLTVV.

V is TRBV6-5 and J is TRBJ2-3; 8 bases agree with TRBD2. Germline V gene sequence: CDR1 MNHEY, CDR2 SVGAGI. V lost 2 bases and J lost 1; bases outside the gene matches: 5. This CDR3 region has 16 residues. CDR3 sequence: CASSYGWRGGTDTQYF. The CDR3 nucleotides read TGTGCCAGCAGTTACGGTTGGCGGGGGGGCACAGATACGCAGTATTTT.

This clone appeared a single time. The chain joins TRBV9 to TRBJ1-6; a weak D match, TRBD1 (5 bases). CDR1 is SGDLS and CDR2 is YYNGEE in the germline V gene. The CDR3 covers 13 residues. Between the trimmed V and J ends, which lost 3 bases and 12 bases, there was a span of 13 bases. CDR3 DNA: TGTGCCAGCAGCGGGACACCCCAGGAACCCCTCCACTTT. Its protein product is CASSGTPQEPLHF.

The rearrangement links TRBV9 to TRBJ2-1; D unclear. Trimming shortened V by 3 bases and J by 9 bases, and 13 bases separated the two germline ends. The CDR3 is 13 residues long. Germline V lookup: CDR1 SGDLS, CDR2 YYNGEE. CDR3 DNA sequence: TGTGCCAGCAGCGCCCGGTTTTCGGGTGAGCAGTTCTTC. Protein product: CASSARFSGEQFF.

The genes are TRBV10-2 and TRBJ1-1; D unclear. Germline V CDR1 and CDR2: WSHSY, SAAADI. The CDR3 extends over 14 amino acids. V was pared by 7 bases and J by 1 base, with 13 bases between. The DNA for the CDR3 is TGCGCCAGCATGGTCGGGGTTGGGAACACTGAAGCTTTCTTT. Translated: CASMVGVGNTEAFF.

The chain recombines TRBV7-6 with TRBJ2-1, with 7 bases lining up with TRBD1. Germline CDR1 is SGHVS and CDR2 is FNYEAQ. The CDR3 has 16 residues. The ends lost 2 bases at V and 6 bases at J; junction bases unmatched: 10. The CDR3 reads CASSLIGTVRSNEQFF. CDR3 sequence (DNA): TGTGCCAGCAGCTTAATTGGGACAGTACGAAGCAATGAGCAGTTCTTC.

CDR3 coding DNA: TGTGCCTGGAGTGCTTGGAGGGATGAGCAGTTCTTC. Translated, it gives CAWSAWRDEQFF. The chain links TRBV30 to TRBJ2-1; a possible D gene is TRBD2 (6 bases). V was shortened by 1 base and J by 8 bases, with 9 bases between the two germline ends. Looked up from germline, CDR1 is GTSNPN and CDR2 is SVGIG (reference sequence). CDR3 size: 12 residues.

The chain couples TRBV2 to TRBJ1-4; D unclear. Deletions cut 6 bases from V and 0 bases from J, with 8 bases between. The CDR3 has 14 residues. Germline V CDR1 and CDR2: SNHLY, FYNNEI. The CDR3 sequence: CASSVLATNEKLFF. The CDR3 region has the DNA TGTGCCAGCAGCGTTCTTGCAACTAATGAAAAACTGTTTTTT.

This chain connects TRBV19 to TRBJ2-3, with D possibly TRBD2 on 6 matching bases. The germline V gene encodes CDR1 LNHDA and CDR2 SQIVND (reference sequence). Trimming took off 5 bases at V and 8 bases at J, with 11 bases between the two ends. This CDR3 is 12 amino acids long. In DNA form, the CDR3 reads TGTGCCAGTAGTGGGGGGAGGCGTACGCAGTATTTT. Translated, it gives CASSGGRRTQYF. The full variable domain, its missing parts supplied by reference TRBV19 and TRBJ2-3, is DGGITQSPKYLFRKEGQNVTLSCEQNLNHDAMYWYRQDPGQGLRLIYYSQIVNDFQKGDIAEGYSVSREKKESFPLTVTSAQKNPTAFYLCASSGGRRTQYFGPGTRLTVL.